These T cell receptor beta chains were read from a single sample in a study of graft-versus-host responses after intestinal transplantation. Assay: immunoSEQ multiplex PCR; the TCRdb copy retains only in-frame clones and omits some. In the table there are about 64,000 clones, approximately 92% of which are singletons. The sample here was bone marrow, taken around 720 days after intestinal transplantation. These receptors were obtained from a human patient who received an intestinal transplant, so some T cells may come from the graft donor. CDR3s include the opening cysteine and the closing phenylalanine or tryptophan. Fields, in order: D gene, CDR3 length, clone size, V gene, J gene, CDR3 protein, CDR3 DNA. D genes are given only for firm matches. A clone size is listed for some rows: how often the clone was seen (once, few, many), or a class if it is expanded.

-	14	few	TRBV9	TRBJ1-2	CASSPIQEYYGYTF	TGTGCCAGCAGCCCGATTCAGGAGTACTATGGCTACACCTTC
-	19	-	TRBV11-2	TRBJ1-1	CASSLDFGRAGPMNTEAFF	TGTGCCAGCAGCTTAGATTTTGGGAGGGCAGGTCCCATGAACACTGAAGCTTTCTTT
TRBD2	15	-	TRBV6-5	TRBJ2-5	CASSLTSGGAETQYF	TGTGCCAGCAGCCTTACTAGCGGGGGGGCCGAGACCCAGTACTTC
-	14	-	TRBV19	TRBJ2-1	CASSIVGAYNEQFF	TGTGCCAGTAGTATAGTCGGGGCATACAATGAGCAGTTCTTC
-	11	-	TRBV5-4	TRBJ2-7	CASSLGYEQYF	TGTGCCAGCAGCTTAGGTTACGAGCAGTACTTC
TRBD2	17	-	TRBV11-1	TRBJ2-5	CASSSRLAGGNQETQYF	TGTGCCAGCAGCTCACGACTAGCGGGAGGGAACCAAGAGACCCAGTACTTC
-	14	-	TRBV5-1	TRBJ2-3	CASSLGPNGDTQYF	TGCGCCAGCAGCTTGGGGCCGAATGGGGATACGCAGTATTTT
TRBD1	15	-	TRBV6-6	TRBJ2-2	CASRHDRGGSGELFF	TGTGCCAGCAGACACGACAGGGGGGGTTCCGGGGAGCTGTTTTTT
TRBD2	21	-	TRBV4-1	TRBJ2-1	CASSQVRGIAGPGDAYNEQFF	TGCGCCAGCAGCCAAGTAAGAGGCATAGCGGGGCCGGGGGACGCCTACAATGAGCAGTTCTTC
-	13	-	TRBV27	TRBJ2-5	CASSPRSQETQYF	TGTGCCAGCAGTCCACGATCTCAAGAGACCCAGTACTTC
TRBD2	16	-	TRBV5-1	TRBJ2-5	CASSGLAGVVGETQYF	TGCGCCAGCAGCGGACTAGCGGGAGTAGTGGGAGAGACCCAGTACTTC
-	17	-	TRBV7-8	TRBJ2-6	CASSSVHPQSRANVLTF	TGTGCCAGCAGCTCGGTGCACCCACAAAGTCGGGCCAACGTCCTGACTTTC
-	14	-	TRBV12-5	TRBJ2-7	CASALPRGVYEQYF	TGTGCTAGTGCTCTCCCCAGGGGGGTCTACGAGCAGTACTTC
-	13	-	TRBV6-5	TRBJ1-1	CASRKTVGTEAFF	TGTGCCAGCAGAAAAACAGTAGGCACTGAAGCTTTCTTT
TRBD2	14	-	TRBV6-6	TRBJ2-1	CASTLAGVENEQFF	TGTGCCAGCACCCTAGCGGGAGTGGAAAATGAGCAGTTCTTC
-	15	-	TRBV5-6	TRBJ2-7	CASRTYQGGSYEQYF	TGTGCCAGCAGAACGTACCAGGGGGGATCCTACGAGCAGTACTTC
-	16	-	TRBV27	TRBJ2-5	CASSSRYREAQETQYF	TGTGCCAGCAGTTCCCGATACCGTGAAGCACAAGAGACCCAGTACTTC
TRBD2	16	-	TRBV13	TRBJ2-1	CASSTRLAGAYNEQFF	TGTGCCAGCAGCACCCGACTAGCGGGGGCCTACAATGAGCAGTTCTTC
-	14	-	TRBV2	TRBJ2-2	CASSGTVGTGELFF	TGTGCCAGCAGTGGGACAGTTGGCACCGGGGAGCTGTTTTTT
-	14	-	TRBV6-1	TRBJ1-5	CATQNRYSNQPQHF	TGTGCCACCCAAAACAGGTATAGCAATCAGCCCCAGCATTTT
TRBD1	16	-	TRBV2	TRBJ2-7	CASSEASGQGAYEQYF	TGTGCCAGCAGTGAAGCGTCCGGGCAGGGGGCCTACGAGCAGTACTTC
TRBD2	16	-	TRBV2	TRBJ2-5	CASSDSGGIRQETQYF	TGTGCCAGCAGTGATAGCGGGGGGATAAGACAAGAGACCCAGTACTTC
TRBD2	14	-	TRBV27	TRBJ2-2	CASLLAGGLGELFF	TGTGCCAGCTTACTAGCGGGAGGGTTGGGGGAGCTGTTTTTT
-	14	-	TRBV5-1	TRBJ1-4	CASSLPGSDEKLFF	TGCGCCAGCAGCTTGCCTGGATCCGATGAAAAACTGTTTTTT
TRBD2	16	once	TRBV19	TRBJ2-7	CASSIASGSLTYEQYF	TGTGCCAGTAGTATTGCTAGCGGGAGTTTAACCTACGAGCAGTACTTC
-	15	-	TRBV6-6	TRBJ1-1	CASSSPSGLYTEAFF	TGTGCCAGCAGTAGTCCCTCGGGACTGTACACTGAAGCTTTCTTT
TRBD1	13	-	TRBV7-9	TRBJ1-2	CASSSQGAAGYTF	TGTGCCAGCAGCTCACAGGGGGCCGCTGGCTACACCTTC
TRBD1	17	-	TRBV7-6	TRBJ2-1	CASSSPRTGAAYNEQFF	TGTGCCAGCAGTTCTCCCCGGACAGGGGCGGCCTACAATGAGCAGTTCTTC
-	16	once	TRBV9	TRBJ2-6	CASSVEGGPGANVLTF	TGTGCCAGCAGCGTAGAGGGGGGGCCTGGGGCCAACGTCCTGACTTTC
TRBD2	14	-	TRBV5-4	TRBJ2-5	CASSLAGERETQYF	TGTGCCAGCAGTTTAGCGGGAGAGCGGGAGACCCAGTACTTC
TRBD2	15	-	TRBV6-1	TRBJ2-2	CASTASGSNTGELFF	TGTGCCAGCACGGCTAGCGGGTCGAACACCGGGGAGCTGTTTTTT
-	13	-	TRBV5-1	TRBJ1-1	CASSYQVNTEAFF	TGCGCCAGCAGCTACCAAGTTAACACTGAAGCTTTCTTT
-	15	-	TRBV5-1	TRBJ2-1	CASSLEGSEVDEQFF	TGCGCCAGCAGCTTGGAGGGTAGCGAGGTCGATGAGCAGTTCTTC
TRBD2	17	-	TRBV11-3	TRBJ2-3	CASSLALAGGQADTQYF	TGTGCCAGCAGCTTAGCCCTAGCGGGGGGGCAGGCAGATACGCAGTATTTT
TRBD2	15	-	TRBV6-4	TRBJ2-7	CASTPGLAVFREQYF	TGTGCCAGCACGCCGGGACTAGCAGTTTTTCGGGAGCAGTACTTC
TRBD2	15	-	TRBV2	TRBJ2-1	CASRLAGHRYNEQFF	TGTGCCAGCAGACTAGCGGGCCACCGCTACAATGAGCAGTTCTTC
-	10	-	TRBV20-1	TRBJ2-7	CSAGNYEQYF	TGCAGTGCTGGAAACTACGAGCAGTACTTC
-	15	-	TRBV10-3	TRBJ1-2	CAISEMRDSNYGYTF	TGTGCCATCAGTGAGATGAGAGATTCTAACTATGGCTACACCTTC
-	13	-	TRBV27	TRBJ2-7	CASRYSGSYEQYF	TGTGCCAGCAGGTACTCAGGGAGCTACGAGCAGTACTTC